These 28 T cell receptor beta chains were all obtained from the same sample, sequenced in a study of T cells after yellow fever vaccination. Using its own MiXCR run on the 5' RACE reads, TCRdb lists one record per CDR3 protein. Among roughly 170,000 distinct CDR3 sequences, roughly 6.4% were seen once, and the ten largest hold about 2.7%. Sequencing used CD4+ T cells sorted from PBMCs, obtained on the day of the first yellow fever vaccination. The receptor set was obtained from a man between 18 and 35 years old who received the YFV17D yellow fever vaccine.

This clonotype came up many times. The V gene is TRBV10-3, the J gene TRBJ2-3; D may be TRBD1 (6 bases). V dropped 3 bases and J dropped 2 bases, with 9 bases sitting between them. The CDR3 sequence is 14 residues long. Germline CDR1 ENHRY, CDR2 SYGVKD. The CDR3, as DNA: TGTGCCATCAGTGAAAGGGACATCACAGATACGCAGTATTTT. Its protein is CAISERDITDTQYF.

V and J are TRBV4-3 and TRBJ1-6; no firm D call. This CDR3 contains 16 residues. Trimming took 0 bases from V and 9 from J, leaving 15 bases between them. Germline CDR1 and CDR2: LGHNA and YSLEER. In nucleotides, the CDR3 is TGCGCCAGCAGCCAAGATCTGAGGACCGACGGTTCACCCCTCCACTTT. Amino acid sequence: CASSQDLRTDGSPLHF.

This clonotype has a count of ten or more. One end of the junction is discordant with germline, which a read error may explain. The V call is TRBV5-1, the J call TRBJ2-1; D uncertain. The CDR3 covers 11 residues. Germline CDR1 SGHRS, CDR2 YFSETQ. The chain's CDR3 is CASSLDNEQFF. CDR3 sequence (DNA): TGTGCCAGCAGCTTAGACAATGAGCAGTTCTTC.

This clonotype was seen only a few times. This chain uses TRBV6-5 with TRBJ2-1; D not resolved. V was shortened by 2 bases and J by 2 bases, with 16 bases between the two germline ends. The CDR3 extends over 17 amino acids. Per the germline V gene, CDR1 is MNHEY and CDR2 is SVGAGI. The CDR3 region has the DNA TGTGCCAGCAGTTACGTTCGCTCCCCCGGACCCTACAATGAGCAGTTCTTC. The encoded protein is CASSYVRSPGPYNEQFF.

The chain combines TRBV20-1 with TRBJ2-5; TRBD2 might be the D (6 bases). Germline V CDR1 and CDR2: DFQATT, SNEGSKA (reference sequence). The CDR3 consists of 12 residues. V was trimmed by 4 bases and J by 4 bases, leaving 10 bases between them. This chain's CDR3 is CSATPSVETQYF. DNA of the CDR3: TGCAGTGCTACCCCTAGCGTAGAGACCCAGTACTTC.

The gene calls are TRBV15 and TRBJ2-1; TRBD1 might be the D (5 bases). This CDR3 has 14 residues. V was clipped by 0 bases and J by 8 bases, with 11 bases between them. Germline V gene lookup returns CDR1 LNHNV and CDR2 YYDKDF (reference sequence). This CDR3 reads CATSRDLRGDEQFF. The CDR3, as DNA: TGTGCCACCAGCAGAGATCTAAGGGGCGATGAGCAGTTCTTC. The full variable domain, its missing parts supplied by reference TRBV15 and TRBJ2-1, is DAMVIQNPRYQVTQFGKPVTLSCSQTLNHNVMYWYQQKSSQAPKLLFHYYDKDFNNEADTPDNFQSRRPNTSFCFLDIRSPGLGDTAMYLCATSRDLRGDEQFFGPGTRLTVL.

This clonotype was seen at least ten times. The chain joins TRBV13 to TRBJ2-7, with D hard to call. Germline V gives CDR1 PRHDT, CDR2 FYEKMQ (reference sequence). The CDR3 sequence is 14 residues long. V was pared by 2 bases and J by 0 bases, with 8 bases between. The CDR3 loop reads CASSLTPYSYEQYF. CDR3 nucleotide sequence: TGTGCCAGCAGCTTAACCCCATACTCCTACGAGCAGTACTTC.

This clonotype was recorded at least ten times. This chain uses TRBV7-8 with TRBJ2-5; TRBD2 matches 7 bases. Per germline, CDR1 SGHVS and CDR2 FQNEAQ. V was clipped by 5 bases and J by 4 bases; unmatched bases: 10. The length of the CDR3 is 15 residues. This CDR3 reads CASSLLAVLRETQYF. The DNA for the CDR3 is TGTGCCAGCAGCCTTCTAGCGGTTTTACGAGAGACCCAGTACTTC.

This sequence joins TRBV5-1 and TRBJ2-1; either TRBD1 or TRBD2 may fit D (6 bases each). Between the trimmed V and J ends, which lost 3 bases and 7 bases, there was a span of 11 bases. CDR1 and CDR2 from the germline V gene are SGHRS and YFSETQ. This CDR3 is built from 13 residues. CDR3 DNA sequence: TGCGCCAGCAGCTGGGGGGCGGCGAATGAGCAGTTCTTC. It specifies CASSWGAANEQFF. Drawing the rest from reference TRBV5-1 and TRBJ2-1, the complete variable domain is KAGVTQTPRYLIKTRGQQVTLSCSPISGHRSVSWYQQTPGQGLQFLFEYFSETQRNKGNFPGRFSGRQFSNSRSEMNVSTLELGDSALYLCASSWGAANEQFFGPGTRLTVL.

This clonotype was counted between two and nine times. The chain combines TRBV4-1 with TRBJ2-2; 9 bases are a match to TRBD2. The germline gives CDR1 MGHRA, CDR2 YSYEKL. The CDR3 has 17 amino acids. After removal of 3 bases from V and 5 bases from J, the junction contained 10 bases not matched to a gene. This chain's CDR3 is CASSQEPSGGITGELFF. The CDR3, as DNA: TGCGCCAGCAGCCAGGAACCCAGCGGGGGGATTACCGGGGAGCTGTTTTTT.

This chain links TRBV18 with TRBJ2-3; 7 positions agree with TRBD2. The length of the CDR3 is 18 residues. Germline loops: CDR1 KGHSH, CDR2 LQKENI. The J segment lost 0 bases and the V segment lost 8 bases, leaving 17 bases of the junction unmatched. CDR3 in amino acids: CASPPAYSGYPSTDTQYF. CDR3 coding DNA: TGTGCCAGCCCCCCAGCCTATAGCGGGTACCCTAGCACAGATACGCAGTATTTT.

This chain links TRBV5-1 with TRBJ2-5; 12 nucleotides match TRBD1. J was trimmed by 6 bases and V by 4 bases; bases with no gene match: 10. The CDR3 is made up of 16 amino acids. Germline V gives CDR1 SGHRS, CDR2 YFSETQ. CDR3 sequence: CASSTQGQGATKTQYF. CDR3 nucleotides: TGCGCCAGCAGCACACAGGGACAGGGGGCCACGAAGACCCAGTACTTC.

The J gene is TRBJ2-1, the V gene TRBV3-1; no definite D call. Trimming removed 1 base at V and 4 bases at J, with 11 bases between. The CDR3 has 15 amino acids. CDR1 LGHDT and CDR2 YNNKEL come from the germline V gene (reference sequence). CDR3 coding DNA: TGTGCCAGCAGCCAAGGGGCCTCCGAATACAATGAGCAGTTCTTC. Translating it yields CASSQGASEYNEQFF.

This clonotype came up many times. The chain links TRBV7-2 to TRBJ2-1; D is uncertain. CDR1 is SGHTA and CDR2 is FQGNSA in the germline V gene. V lost 2 bases to trimming and J lost 0 bases, with 14 bases between them. This CDR3 comprises 17 residues. The CDR3 here is CASSLLPGLSSYNEQFF. DNA for the CDR3: TGTGCCAGCAGCTTACTTCCGGGCCTGAGCTCCTACAATGAGCAGTTCTTC.

In its sample, this clonotype was seen many times. The chain carries TRBV11-2 and TRBJ2-2; D gene unclear. The V end was cut by 0 bases, the J end by 6 bases, with 8 bases between. This CDR3 comprises 14 residues. CDR1 and CDR2 from the germline V gene are SGHAT and FQNNGV. CDR3 in DNA: TGTGCCAGCAGCTTAGACGGCGCCTCCGGGGAGCTGTTTTTT. Translated, it gives CASSLDGASGELFF.

The chain couples TRBV20-1 to TRBJ2-6; D is possibly TRBD1 (7 bases). This CDR3 region has 15 residues. Germline assignment: CDR1 DFQATT and CDR2 SNEGSKA (reference sequence). Trimming removed 5 bases from V and 1 base from J, with 12 bases in between. The CDR3 region has the DNA TGCAGTGCTTGGAGGGGGCATTCTGGGGCCAACGTCCTGACTTTC. This codes for CSAWRGHSGANVLTF.

This clonotype was observed a handful of times. This chain joins TRBV5-5 and TRBJ1-1; a possible D gene is TRBD1 (5 bases). V was shortened by 0 bases and J by 10 bases, with 13 bases between the two germline ends. Germline V gene data show CDR1 as SGHKS and CDR2 as YYEKEE (reference sequence). This CDR3 region has 13 residues. The CDR3 DNA follows: TGTGCCAGCAGCTTGGCCGTGGGGGTCGGAGCTTTCTTT. As protein: CASSLAVGVGAFF.

The rearrangement uses TRBV4-1 and TRBJ2-3, with TRBD2 matching 7 bases. Germline V gene sequence: CDR1 MGHRA, CDR2 YSYEKL. Trimming took 2 bases from V and 5 from J; bases not matched to a gene: 7. The CDR3 spans 15 residues. CDR3 in amino acids: CASSQRAGIQDTQYF. The CDR3 DNA sequence: TGCGCCAGCAGCCAAAGAGCGGGGATTCAAGATACGCAGTATTTT.

This chain links TRBV19 with TRBJ2-2; no firm D call. Per the germline V gene, CDR1 is LNHDA and CDR2 is SQIVND (reference sequence). V dropped 4 bases and J dropped 2 bases, with 5 bases sitting between them. The CDR3 totals 13 residues. CDR3 amino acids: CASSTINTGELFF. The DNA for the CDR3 is TGTGCCAGTAGTACGATTAACACCGGGGAGCTGTTTTTT.

In this sample, this clonotype turned up many times. The chain uses TRBV6-2 or TRBV6-3 and TRBJ2-1; 11 nucleotides align to TRBD2. The V gene end was trimmed by 7 bases and the J gene end by 9 bases; junction bases not matched to a gene: 14. Per the germline V gene, CDR1 is MNHEY and CDR2 is SVGEGT. The CDR3 contains 16 residues. The CDR3 nucleotides are TGTGCCAGCACCTCCCCGACCGGGACTAGCGGTTTTGAGCAGTTCTTC. Translating gives CASTSPTGTSGFEQFF.

About this clonotype: The junction differs from germline at one of its ends, possibly a read error. The chain couples TRBV7-2 to TRBJ1-5; D gene ambiguous. This CDR3 region has 13 residues. The V gene's germline CDR1 is SGHTA and CDR2 FQGNSA. CDR3 in DNA: TGTGCCAGTAGCTTAGACGGCAATCAGCCCCAGCTTTTT. Protein sequence: CASSLDGNQPQLF.

This clonotype was recorded a few times. The gene calls are TRBV25-1 and TRBJ2-3; 10 bases align to TRBD2. V shed 4 bases and J 1 base; nucleotides not matched to a gene: 2. This CDR3 is 15 amino acids long. Germline V CDR1 and CDR2: MGHDK, SYGVNS. The CDR3 DNA reads TGTGCCAGCAGTGCTAGCGGGGGTCGCACAGATACGCAGTATTTT. It is translated as CASSASGGRTDTQYF.

This clonotype was counted between two and nine times. The J gene is TRBJ2-3, the V gene TRBV19, with D possibly TRBD2 on 5 matching bases. CDR3 size: 10 residues. The germline V and J ends were trimmed by 10 bases and 10 bases, with 12 bases remaining between them. The germline gives CDR1 LNHDA, CDR2 SQIVND (reference sequence). The CDR3 DNA reads as TGTGCCACCGGACCCGGGGCGCAGTATTTT. Translated, it gives CATGPGAQYF.

This clonotype was counted once. An end of the junction does not agree with germline; a read error may underlie this. The V and J genes are TRBV4-2 and TRBJ2-2, with 11 bases lining up with TRBD2. The germline V gene encodes CDR1 LGHNA and CDR2 YNFKEQ. This CDR3 is 17 amino acids long. The CDR3 DNA is TGTGCCATCAGCCAAGCTCTAGCGGGGGGTTTCACCGGGGAGCTGTTTTTT. This encodes CAISQALAGGFTGELFF.

This clonotype has ten or more counts. The V call is TRBV3-1, the J call TRBJ2-1; 8 nucleotides align to TRBD2. V shed 5 bases and J 6 bases; nucleotides not matched to a gene: 9. Germline V gene sequence: CDR1 LGHDT, CDR2 YNNKEL (reference sequence). The CDR3 sequence is 15 residues long. The DNA of the CDR3 is TGTGCCAGCAGCACCCTACGGGGGGGCCTCAATGAGCAGTTCTTC. Translation gives CASSTLRGGLNEQFF.

This clonotype was seen at least ten times. This chain connects TRBV2 to TRBJ2-5; D is ambiguous. V lost 2 bases, J lost 2 bases, and 9 bases lay in between. The CDR3 consists of 14 residues. Germline V gene sequence: CDR1 SNHLY, CDR2 FYNNEI. CDR3 sequence (DNA): TGTGCCAGCAGTGAATGGGTGGAGCAAGAGACCCAGTACTTC. It is translated as CASSEWVEQETQYF.

This clonotype has ten or more counts. Sequence at one end of the junction differs from germline and may be a read error. The V and J genes are TRBV18 and TRBJ2-7, with unresolved D. The CDR3 runs to 14 residues. Germline-derived CDR1 and CDR2 are KGHSH and LQKENI. The CDR3 reads CASSPLEAGYEQYF. CDR3 coding DNA: TGTGCCAGCTCGCCACTTGAGGCAGGCTACGAGCAGTACTTC. The full variable domain, its missing parts supplied by reference TRBV18 and TRBJ2-7, is NAGVMQNPRHLVRRRGQEARLRCSPMKGHSHVYWYRQLPEEGLKFMVYLQKENIIDESGMPKERFSAEFPKEGPSILRIQQVVRGDSAAYFCASSPLEAGYEQYFGPGTRLTVT.

The chain recombines TRBV3-1 with TRBJ2-1; the match to TRBD2 covers 9 bases. With V trimmed by 3 bases and J by 5 bases, 5 bases remained unmatched. Germline V gives CDR1 LGHDT, CDR2 YNNKEL (reference sequence). There are 15 residues in the CDR3. CDR3 nucleotides: TGTGCCAGCAGCCATTGCGGGGGGGCCAACAATGAGCAGTTCTTC. This sequence encodes CASSHCGGANNEQFF.